This T cell receptor beta chain was identified during a study of T cell repertoires in cytomegalovirus infection. TCRdb reanalysed the reads using MiXCR and keeps one entry per CDR3 protein. The sample has approximately 750,000 distinct CDR3 sequences, 35% to 45% seen once. The V end was cut by 2 bases, the J end by 2 bases, with 10 bases between. Germline assignment: CDR1 MDHEN and CDR2 SYDVKM. This CDR3 comprises 16 residues. On this clonotype itself: Its specificity is unknown.

General study results and limits: Dominating the ex vivo response were TCR beta clonotypes that were CMV-specific and HLA-C-restricted. Carriers of CMV and the relevant HLA type were discriminated by public TCR beta frequency.

The J gene is TRBJ2-6, the V gene TRBV28; D might be TRBD1 (6 bases). The source of this sequence is a human donor in good health (CMV status not recorded). Some clones in this sample may be carry-over from other donors' samples. Sequenced sample: PBMCs. CDR3 in DNA: TGTGCCAGCAGTTTAAGCAGGGGCGCTGGGGCCAACGTCCTGACTTTC. As protein: CASSLSRGAGANVLTF.